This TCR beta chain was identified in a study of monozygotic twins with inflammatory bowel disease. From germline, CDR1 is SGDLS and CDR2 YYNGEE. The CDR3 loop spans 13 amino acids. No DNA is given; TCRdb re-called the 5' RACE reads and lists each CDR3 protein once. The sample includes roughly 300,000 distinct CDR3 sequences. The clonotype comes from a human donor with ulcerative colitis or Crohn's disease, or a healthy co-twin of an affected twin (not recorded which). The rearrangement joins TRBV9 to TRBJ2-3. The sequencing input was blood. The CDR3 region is CASSVEGGDTQYF.